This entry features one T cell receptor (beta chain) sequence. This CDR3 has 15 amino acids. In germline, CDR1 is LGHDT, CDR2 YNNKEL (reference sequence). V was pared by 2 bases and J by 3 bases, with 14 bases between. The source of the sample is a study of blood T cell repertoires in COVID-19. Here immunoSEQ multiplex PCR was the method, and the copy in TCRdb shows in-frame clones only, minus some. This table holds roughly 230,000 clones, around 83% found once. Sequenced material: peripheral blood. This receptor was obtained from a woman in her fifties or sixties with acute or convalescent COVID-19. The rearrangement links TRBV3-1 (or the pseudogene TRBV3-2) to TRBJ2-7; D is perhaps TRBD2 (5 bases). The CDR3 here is CASSQRAELGYEQYF. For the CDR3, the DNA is TGTGCCAGCAGCCAACGCGCGGAACTAGGCTACGAGCAGTACTTC.